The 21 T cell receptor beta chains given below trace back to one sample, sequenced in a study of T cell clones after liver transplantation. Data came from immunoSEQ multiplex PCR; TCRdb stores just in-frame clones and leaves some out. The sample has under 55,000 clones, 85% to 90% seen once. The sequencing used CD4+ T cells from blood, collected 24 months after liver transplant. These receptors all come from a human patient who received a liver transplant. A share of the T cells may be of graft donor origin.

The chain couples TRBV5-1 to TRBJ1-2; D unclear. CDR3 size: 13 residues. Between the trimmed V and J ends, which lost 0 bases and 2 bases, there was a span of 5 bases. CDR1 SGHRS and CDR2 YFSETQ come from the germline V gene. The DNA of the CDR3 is TGCGCCAGCAGCTTGGTACAGAACTATGGCTACACCTTC. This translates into CASSLVQNYGYTF.

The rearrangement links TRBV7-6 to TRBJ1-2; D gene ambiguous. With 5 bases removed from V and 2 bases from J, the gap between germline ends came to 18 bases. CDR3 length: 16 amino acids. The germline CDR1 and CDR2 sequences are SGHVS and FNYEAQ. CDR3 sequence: CASSPTVNLNNYGYTF. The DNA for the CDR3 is TGTGCCAGCAGCCCCACCGTTAACCTAAACAACTATGGCTACACCTTC.

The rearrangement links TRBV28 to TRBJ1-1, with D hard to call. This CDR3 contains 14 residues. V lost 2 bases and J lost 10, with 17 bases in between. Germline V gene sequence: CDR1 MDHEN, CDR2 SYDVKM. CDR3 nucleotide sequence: TGTGCCAGCAGTTTAACCGGACCCAACGGGCGAGCTTTCTTT. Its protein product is CASSLTGPNGRAFF.

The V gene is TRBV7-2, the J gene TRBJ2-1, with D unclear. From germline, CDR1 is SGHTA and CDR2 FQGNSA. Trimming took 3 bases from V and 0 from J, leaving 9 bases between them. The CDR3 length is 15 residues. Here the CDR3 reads CASSLVRNSYNEQFF. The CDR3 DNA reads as TGTGCCAGCAGCTTGGTCCGAAACTCCTACAATGAGCAGTTCTTC. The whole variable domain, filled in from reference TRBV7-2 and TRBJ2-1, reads GAGVSQSPSNKVTEKGKDVELRCDPISGHTALYWYRQSLGQGLEFLIYFQGNSAPDKSGLPSDRFSAERTGGSVSTLTIQRTQQEDSAVYLCASSLVRNSYNEQFFGPGTRLTVL.

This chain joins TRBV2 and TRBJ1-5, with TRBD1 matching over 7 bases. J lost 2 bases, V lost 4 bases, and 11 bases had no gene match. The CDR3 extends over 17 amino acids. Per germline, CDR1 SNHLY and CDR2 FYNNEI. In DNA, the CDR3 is TGTGCCAGCAGTGGTGATGGGGGAGGGGGCGGCAATCAGCCCCAGCATTTT. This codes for CASSGDGGGGGNQPQHF.

The CDR3 nucleotides read TGCAGCGTGAGCGGGAGGGCCCATGAGCAGTTCTTC. Protein product: CSVSGRAHEQFF. The J gene is TRBJ2-1, the V gene TRBV29-1, with 10 bases identical to TRBD2. Losses at the gene ends were 6 bases for V and 8 bases for J; bases not matched to a gene: 4. CDR3 length: 12 residues. Germline V gene data show CDR1 as SQVTM and CDR2 as ANQGSEA.

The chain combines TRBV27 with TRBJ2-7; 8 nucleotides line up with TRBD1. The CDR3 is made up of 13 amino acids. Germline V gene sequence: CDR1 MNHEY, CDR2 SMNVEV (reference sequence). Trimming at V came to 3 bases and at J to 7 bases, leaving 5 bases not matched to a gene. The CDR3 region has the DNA TGTGCCAGCAGTTTGAACAGGGGGTGGGAGCAGTACTTC. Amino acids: CASSLNRGWEQYF.

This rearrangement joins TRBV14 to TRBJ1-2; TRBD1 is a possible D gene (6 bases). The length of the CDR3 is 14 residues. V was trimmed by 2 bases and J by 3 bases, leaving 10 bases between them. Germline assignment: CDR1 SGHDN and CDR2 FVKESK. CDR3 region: CASSQIGQYYGYTF. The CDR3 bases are TGTGCCAGCAGCCAAATAGGACAGTACTATGGCTACACCTTC.

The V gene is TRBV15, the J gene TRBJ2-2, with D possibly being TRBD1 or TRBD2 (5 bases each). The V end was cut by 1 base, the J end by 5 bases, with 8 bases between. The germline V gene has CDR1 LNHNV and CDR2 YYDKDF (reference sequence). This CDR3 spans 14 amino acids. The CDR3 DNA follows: TGTGCCACCAGCAGAGTGAGGGGAACCGGGGAGCTGTTTTTT. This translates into CATSRVRGTGELFF.

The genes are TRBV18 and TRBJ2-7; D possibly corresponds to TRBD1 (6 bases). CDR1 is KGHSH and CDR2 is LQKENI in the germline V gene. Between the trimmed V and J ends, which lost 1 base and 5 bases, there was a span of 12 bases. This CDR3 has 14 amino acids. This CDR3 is CASSPLSSGDEQYF. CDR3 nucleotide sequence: TGTGCCAGCTCACCACTTTCATCAGGGGACGAGCAGTACTTC. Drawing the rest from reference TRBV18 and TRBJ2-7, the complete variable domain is NAGVMQNPRHLVRRRGQEARLRCSPMKGHSHVYWYRQLPEEGLKFMVYLQKENIIDESGMPKERFSAEFPKEGPSILRIQQVVRGDSAAYFCASSPLSSGDEQYFGPGTRLTVT.

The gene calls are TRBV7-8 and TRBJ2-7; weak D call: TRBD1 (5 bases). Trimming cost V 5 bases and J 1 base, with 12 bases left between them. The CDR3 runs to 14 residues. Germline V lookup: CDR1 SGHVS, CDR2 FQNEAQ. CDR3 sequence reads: CASSPQGISYEQYF. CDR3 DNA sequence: TGTGCCAGCAGCCCTCAGGGTATATCCTACGAGCAGTACTTC.

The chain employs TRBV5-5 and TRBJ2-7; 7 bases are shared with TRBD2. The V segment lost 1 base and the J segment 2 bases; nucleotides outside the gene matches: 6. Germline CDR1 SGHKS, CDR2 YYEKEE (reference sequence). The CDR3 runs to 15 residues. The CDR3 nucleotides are TGTGCCAGCAGCTTGTGGCTAGCGGAAACCTACGAGCAGTACTTC. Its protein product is CASSLWLAETYEQYF.

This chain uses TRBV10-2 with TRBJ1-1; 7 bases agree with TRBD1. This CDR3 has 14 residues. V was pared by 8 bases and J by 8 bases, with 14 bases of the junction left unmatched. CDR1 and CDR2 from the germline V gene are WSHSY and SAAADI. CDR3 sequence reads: CASLTTTGAKEAFF. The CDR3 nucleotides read TGCGCCAGCTTAACTACCACAGGGGCCAAAGAAGCTTTCTTT.

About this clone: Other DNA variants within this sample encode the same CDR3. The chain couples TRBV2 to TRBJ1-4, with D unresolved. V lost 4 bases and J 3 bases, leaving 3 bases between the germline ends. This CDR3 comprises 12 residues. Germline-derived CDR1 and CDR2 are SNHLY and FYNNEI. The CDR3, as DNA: TGTGCCAGCAGTGGGGCTAATGAAAAACTGTTTTTT. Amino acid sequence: CASSGANEKLFF.

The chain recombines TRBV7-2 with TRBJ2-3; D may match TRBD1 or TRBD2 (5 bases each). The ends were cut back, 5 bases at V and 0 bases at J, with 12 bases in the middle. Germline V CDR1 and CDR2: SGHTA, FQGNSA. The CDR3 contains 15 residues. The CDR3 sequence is CASSRGRSSTDTQYF. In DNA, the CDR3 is TGTGCCAGCAGCCGGGGCCGTAGTAGCACAGATACGCAGTATTTT.

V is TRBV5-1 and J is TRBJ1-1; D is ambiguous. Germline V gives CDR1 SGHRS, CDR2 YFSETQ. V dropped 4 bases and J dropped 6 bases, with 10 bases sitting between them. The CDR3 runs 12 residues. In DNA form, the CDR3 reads TGCGCCAGCAGCCTCCCCCTCTCTGAAGCTTTCTTT. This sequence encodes CASSLPLSEAFF.

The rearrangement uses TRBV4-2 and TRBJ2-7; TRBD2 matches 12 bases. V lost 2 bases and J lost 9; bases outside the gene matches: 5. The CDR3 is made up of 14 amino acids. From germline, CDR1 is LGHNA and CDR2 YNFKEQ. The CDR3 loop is CASSQPGLAGRQYF. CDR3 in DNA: TGTGCCAGCAGCCAACCCGGACTAGCGGGAAGGCAGTACTTC.

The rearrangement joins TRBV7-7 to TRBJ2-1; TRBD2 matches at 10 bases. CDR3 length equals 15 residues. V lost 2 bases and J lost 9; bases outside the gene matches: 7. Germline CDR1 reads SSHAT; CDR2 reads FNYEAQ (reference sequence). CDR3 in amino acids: CASSLSLAGDSEQFF. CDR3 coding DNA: TGTGCCAGCAGCTTAAGCCTAGCGGGAGACAGTGAGCAGTTCTTC.

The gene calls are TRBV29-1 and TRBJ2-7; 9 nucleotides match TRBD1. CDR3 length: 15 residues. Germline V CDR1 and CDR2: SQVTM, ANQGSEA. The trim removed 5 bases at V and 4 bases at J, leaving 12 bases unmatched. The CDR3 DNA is TGCAGCGTTAGTTCTGCCGGGACAGGGAATTACGAGCAGTACTTC. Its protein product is CSVSSAGTGNYEQYF.

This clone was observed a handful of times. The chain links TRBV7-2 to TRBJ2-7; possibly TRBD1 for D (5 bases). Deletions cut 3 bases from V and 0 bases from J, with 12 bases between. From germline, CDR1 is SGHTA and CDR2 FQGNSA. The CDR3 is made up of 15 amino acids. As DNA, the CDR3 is TGTGCCAGCAGCTTTGTGCAGGGTGGCTCCTACGAGCAGTACTTC. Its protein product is CASSFVQGGSYEQYF.

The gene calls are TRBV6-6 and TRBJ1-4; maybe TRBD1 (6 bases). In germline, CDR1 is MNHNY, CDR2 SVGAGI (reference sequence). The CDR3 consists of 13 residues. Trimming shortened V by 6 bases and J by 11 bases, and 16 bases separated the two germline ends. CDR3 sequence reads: CASSLVGGEKLFF. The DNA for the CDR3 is TGTGCCAGCAGCCTCGTGGGGGGCGAGAAACTGTTTTTT.